One and the same sample provided the 3 T cell receptor beta chains below, sequenced in a study of T cells after posttransplantation cyclophosphamide. Busulfan-fludarabine conditioning, marrow transplant, and cyclophosphamide on days +3 and +4 were administered. Some clones are missing from TCRdb's copy, which holds only in-frame ones; the method was immunoSEQ multiplex PCR. The sample carries about 10,000 clones, approximately 82% recorded once. Source: PBMCs, taken approximately 2,000 days after a stem cell transplant with posttransplant cyclophosphamide. These receptors originate from a female patient in her thirties or forties who received an allogeneic stem cell transplant from a related donor, was CMV-positive, and had no GVHD. Part of the T cell pool may stem from the graft donor.

This clone was found a few times. The genes are TRBV5-1 and TRBJ1-2; D unclear. The CDR3 covers 14 residues. Trimming left V 0 bases short and J 8 bases short, with 14 bases between. The germline V gene encodes CDR1 SGHRS and CDR2 YFSETQ. CDR3 coding DNA: TGCGCCAGCAGCTTGGACAGCCTATCCGTCGGCTACACCTTC. Encoded protein: CASSLDSLSVGYTF.

The chain couples TRBV19 to TRBJ2-1, with 14 bases fitting TRBD2. J lost 5 bases, V lost 3 bases, and 3 bases had no gene match. CDR1 and CDR2 (germline): LNHDA, SQIVND (reference sequence). The CDR3 contains 16 residues. CDR3 bases: TGTGCCAGTAGTATCGGACTAGCGGGGGGAAACAATGAGCAGTTCTTC. Its protein product is CASSIGLAGGNNEQFF.

This clone has only one observation. This chain links TRBV11-3 with TRBJ2-2, with 7 positions matching TRBD1. The V gene end was trimmed by 8 bases and the J gene end by 5 bases; junction bases not matched to a gene: 5. The CDR3 has 13 residues. In germline, CDR1 is SGHNT, CDR2 YENEEA. Written as DNA, the CDR3 is TGTGCCAGCGGGGCAGGGGGAACCGGGGAGCTGTTTTTT. This encodes CASGAGGTGELFF.